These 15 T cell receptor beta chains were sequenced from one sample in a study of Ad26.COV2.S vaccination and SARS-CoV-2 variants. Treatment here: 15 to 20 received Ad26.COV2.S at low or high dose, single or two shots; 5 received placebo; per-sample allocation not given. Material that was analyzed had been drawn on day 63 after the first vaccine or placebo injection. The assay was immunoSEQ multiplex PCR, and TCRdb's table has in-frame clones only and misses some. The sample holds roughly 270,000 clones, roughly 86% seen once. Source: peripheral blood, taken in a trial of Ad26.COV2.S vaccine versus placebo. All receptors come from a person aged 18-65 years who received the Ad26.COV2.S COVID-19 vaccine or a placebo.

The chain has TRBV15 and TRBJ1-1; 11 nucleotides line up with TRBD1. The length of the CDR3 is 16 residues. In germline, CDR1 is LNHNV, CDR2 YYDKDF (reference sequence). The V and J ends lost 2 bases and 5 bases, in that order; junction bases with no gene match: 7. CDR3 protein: CATSRKRTGGGTEAFF. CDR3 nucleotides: TGTGCCACCAGCAGAAAGCGGACAGGGGGCGGGACTGAAGCTTTCTTT.

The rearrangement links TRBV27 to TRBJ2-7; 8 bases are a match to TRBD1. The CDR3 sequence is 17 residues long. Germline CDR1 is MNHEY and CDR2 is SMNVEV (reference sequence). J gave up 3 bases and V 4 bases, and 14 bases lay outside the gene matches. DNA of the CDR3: TGTGCCAGCAGTTCCCTACAGGGGGGCCTCCTCCGCTACGAGCAGTACTTC. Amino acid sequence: CASSSLQGGLLRYEQYF.

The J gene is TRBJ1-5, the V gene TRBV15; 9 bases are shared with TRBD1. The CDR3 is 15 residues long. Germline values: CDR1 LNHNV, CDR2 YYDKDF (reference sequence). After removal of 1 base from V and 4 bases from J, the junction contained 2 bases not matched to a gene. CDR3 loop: CATSRGQGGNQPQHF. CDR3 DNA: TGTGCCACCAGCAGAGGACAGGGGGGTAATCAGCCCCAGCATTTT.

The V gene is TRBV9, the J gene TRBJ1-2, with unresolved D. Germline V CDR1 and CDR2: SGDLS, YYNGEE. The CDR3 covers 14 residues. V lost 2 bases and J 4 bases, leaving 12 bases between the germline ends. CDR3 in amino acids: CASSVNDGLYGYTF. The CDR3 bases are TGTGCCAGCAGCGTGAACGATGGACTCTATGGCTACACCTTC.

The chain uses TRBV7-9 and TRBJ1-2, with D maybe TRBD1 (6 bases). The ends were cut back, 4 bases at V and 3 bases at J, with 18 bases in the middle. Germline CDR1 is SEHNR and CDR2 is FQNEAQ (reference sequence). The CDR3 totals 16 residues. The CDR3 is CASSSSLARGYYGYTF. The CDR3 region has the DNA TGTGCCAGCAGCTCCAGTTTGGCCAGGGGATACTATGGCTACACCTTC.

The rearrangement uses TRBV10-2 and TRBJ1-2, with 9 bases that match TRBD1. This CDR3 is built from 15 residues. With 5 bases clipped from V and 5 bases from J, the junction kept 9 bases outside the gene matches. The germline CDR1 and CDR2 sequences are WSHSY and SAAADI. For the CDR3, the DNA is TGCGCCAGCAGTCCGGGACAGGGAGTTTTGTATGGCTACACCTTC. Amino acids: CASSPGQGVLYGYTF.

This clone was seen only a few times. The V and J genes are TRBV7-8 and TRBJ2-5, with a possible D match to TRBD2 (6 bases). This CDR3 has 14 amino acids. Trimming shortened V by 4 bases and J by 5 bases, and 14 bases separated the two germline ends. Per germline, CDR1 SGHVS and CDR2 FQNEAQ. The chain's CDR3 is CASSSTARGETQYF. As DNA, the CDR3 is TGTGCCAGCAGCTCCACGGCTCGGGGGGAGACCCAGTACTTC.

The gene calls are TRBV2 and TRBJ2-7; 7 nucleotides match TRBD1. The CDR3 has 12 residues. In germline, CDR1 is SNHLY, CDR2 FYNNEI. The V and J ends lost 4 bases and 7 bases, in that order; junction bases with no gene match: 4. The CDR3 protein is CASSVQGREQYF. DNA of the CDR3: TGTGCCAGCAGTGTACAGGGGCGGGAGCAGTACTTC.

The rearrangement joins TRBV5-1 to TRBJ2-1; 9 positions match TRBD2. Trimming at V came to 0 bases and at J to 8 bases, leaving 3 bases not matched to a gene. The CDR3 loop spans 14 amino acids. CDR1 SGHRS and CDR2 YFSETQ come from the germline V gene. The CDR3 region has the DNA TGCGCCAGCAGCTTGGGAGCGGGAGGTTATGAGCAGTTCTTC. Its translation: CASSLGAGGYEQFF. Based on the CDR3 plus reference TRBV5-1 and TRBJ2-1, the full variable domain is KAGVTQTPRYLIKTRGQQVTLSCSPISGHRSVSWYQQTPGQGLQFLFEYFSETQRNKGNFPGRFSGRQFSNSRSEMNVSTLELGDSALYLCASSLGAGGYEQFFGPGTRLTVL.

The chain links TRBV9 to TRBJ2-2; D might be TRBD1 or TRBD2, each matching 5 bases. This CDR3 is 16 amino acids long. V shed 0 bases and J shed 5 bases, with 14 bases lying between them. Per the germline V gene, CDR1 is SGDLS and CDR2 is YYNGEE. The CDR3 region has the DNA TGTGCCAGCAGCGTAGGAGGGACGGTGAAAACCGGGGAGCTGTTTTTT. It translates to CASSVGGTVKTGELFF.

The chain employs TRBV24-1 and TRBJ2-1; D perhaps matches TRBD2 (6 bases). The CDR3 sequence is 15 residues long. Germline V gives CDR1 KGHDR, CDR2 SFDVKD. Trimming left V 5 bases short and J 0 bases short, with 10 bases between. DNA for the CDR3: TGTGCCACCAGTGGGGGAGGACGCTCCTACAATGAGCAGTTCTTC. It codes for CATSGGGRSYNEQFF.

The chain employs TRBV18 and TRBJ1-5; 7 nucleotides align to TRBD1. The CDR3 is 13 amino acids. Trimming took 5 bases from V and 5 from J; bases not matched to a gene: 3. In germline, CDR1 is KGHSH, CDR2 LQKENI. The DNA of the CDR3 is TGTGCCAGCTCAGGACAGGCGGATCAGCCCCAGCATTTT. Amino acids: CASSGQADQPQHF.

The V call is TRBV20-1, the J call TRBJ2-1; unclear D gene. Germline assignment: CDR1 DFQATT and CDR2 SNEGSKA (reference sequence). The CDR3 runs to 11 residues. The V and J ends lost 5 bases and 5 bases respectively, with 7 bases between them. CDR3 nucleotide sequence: TGCAGTGCTTACCGACACAATGAGCAGTTCTTC. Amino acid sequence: CSAYRHNEQFF.

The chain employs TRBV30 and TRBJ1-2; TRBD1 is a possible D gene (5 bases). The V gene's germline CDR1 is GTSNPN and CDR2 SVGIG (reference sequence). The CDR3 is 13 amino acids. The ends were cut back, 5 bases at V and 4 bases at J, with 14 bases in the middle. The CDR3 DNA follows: TGTGCCTGGGCCTCAGGGATTGGCTATGGCTACACCTTC. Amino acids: CAWASGIGYGYTF.

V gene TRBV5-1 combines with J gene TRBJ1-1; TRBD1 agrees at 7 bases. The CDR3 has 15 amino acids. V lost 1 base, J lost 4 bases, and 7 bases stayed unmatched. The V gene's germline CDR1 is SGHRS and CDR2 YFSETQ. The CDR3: CASSLSQGFITEAFF. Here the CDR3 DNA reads TGCGCCAGCAGCTTGTCACAGGGGTTTATCACTGAAGCTTTCTTT.